Following are 17 T cell receptor beta chains from one sample sequenced in a study of neurological immune-mediated disorders. Using its own MiXCR run on the 5' RACE reads, TCRdb lists one record per CDR3 protein. The data hold about 49,000 distinct CDR3 sequences, with more than 7% observed a single time. Regarding time point: longitudinal time-point 3. Sequenced: PBMCs. The receptor source for this set is a woman aged 40 to 50 in good health.

This clonotype has at least ten counts. This sequence joins TRBV6-2 or TRBV6-3 and TRBJ2-1; D is unclear. This CDR3 comprises 12 residues. Germline CDR1 reads MNHEY; CDR2 reads SVGEGT. The ends were cut back, 3 bases at V and 8 bases at J, with 8 bases in the middle. CDR3 bases: TGTGCCAGCAGTTATGTGAACCATGAGCAGTTCTTC. This codes for CASSYVNHEQFF.

This clonotype has at least ten counts. The genes are TRBV24-1 and TRBJ2-2; D not resolved. CDR1 is KGHDR, CDR2 SFDVKD, per germline. This CDR3 is built from 15 residues. The V end lost 1 base, the J end lost 1 base, and 6 bases lay between the germline ends. The DNA for the CDR3 is TGTGCCACCAGTGATTTAGGACGGAACACCGGGGAGCTGTTTTTT. Translation: CATSDLGRNTGELFF.

This clonotype was found many times. This chain joins TRBV10-3 and TRBJ1-2; D not certain. The V and J ends lost 9 bases and 0 bases respectively, with 11 bases between them. Germline loops: CDR1 ENHRY, CDR2 SYGVKD. This CDR3 region has 13 residues. The DNA for the CDR3 is TGTGCCATTGGACCTGGGGCTAACTATGGCTACACCTTC. It codes for CAIGPGANYGYTF.

This clonotype turned up a few times. The chain joins TRBV5-1 to TRBJ1-6; D not resolved. Per the germline V gene, CDR1 is SGHRS and CDR2 is YFSETQ. The CDR3 runs 13 residues. V shed 0 bases and J shed 8 bases, with 6 bases lying between them. CDR3 coding DNA: TGCGCCAGCAGCTTGGGAGCCGATTCACCCCTCCACTTT. Protein sequence: CASSLGADSPLHF.

The sample holds many counts of this clonotype. This chain links TRBV6-5 with TRBJ1-1, with TRBD1 matching 7 bases. Germline V CDR1 and CDR2: MNHEY, SVGAGI. The V and J ends lost 5 bases and 4 bases, in that order; junction bases with no gene match: 13. CDR3 length: 16 amino acids. CDR3 residues: CASSASTGSYGTEAFF. The CDR3 DNA follows: TGTGCCAGCAGTGCCTCGACAGGGAGTTACGGCACTGAAGCTTTCTTT.

This clonotype was seen once. The chain carries TRBV5-1 and TRBJ2-1; D remains unclear. Per the germline V gene, CDR1 is SGHRS and CDR2 is YFSETQ. V was shortened by 0 bases and J by 4 bases, with 8 bases between the two germline ends. The CDR3 contains 14 residues. Here the CDR3 reads CASSLVAEYNEQFF. CDR3 DNA sequence: TGCGCCAGCAGCTTGGTGGCAGAATACAATGAGCAGTTCTTC.

This clonotype was seen repeatedly, ten times or more. V is TRBV20-1 and J is TRBJ2-7; a weak D match, TRBD2 (7 bases). The CDR3 runs to 15 residues. V was cut by 6 bases and J by 5 bases, with 23 bases left in between. Per the germline V gene, CDR1 is DFQATT and CDR2 is SNEGSKA (reference sequence). The CDR3 here is CSAPTPGGPVHEQYF. The CDR3 DNA reads TGCAGTGCCCCCACCCCCGGGGGGCCCGTCCACGAGCAGTACTTC.

This clonotype was detected ten times or more. The genes are TRBV5-6 and TRBJ2-5; tentatively, D is TRBD1 (6 bases). The CDR3 sequence is 15 residues long. Trimming removed 2 bases at V and 2 bases at J, with 13 bases between. The germline V gene encodes CDR1 SGHDT and CDR2 YYEEEE. For the CDR3, the DNA is TGTGCCAGCAGCTTTTTGTCGGGACAACAAGAGACCCAGTACTTC. It specifies CASSFLSGQQETQYF. The variable domain in full, with the rest retrieved from reference TRBV5-6 and TRBJ2-5, is DAGVTQSPTHLIKTRGQQVTLRCSPKSGHDTVSWYQQALGQGPQFIFQYYEEEERQRGNFPDRFSGHQFPNYSSELNVNALLLGDSALYLCASSFLSGQQETQYFGPGTRLLVL.

This clonotype was seen repeatedly, ten times or more. The chain has TRBV2 and TRBJ1-5, with 11 bases aligning to TRBD1. With 6 bases clipped from V and 6 bases from J, the junction kept 4 bases outside the gene matches. Germline V gene data show CDR1 as SNHLY and CDR2 as FYNNEI. The CDR3 has 14 amino acids. As DNA, the CDR3 is TGTGCCAGCAGGGCGGACAGGGGGCCTCAGCCCCAGCATTTT. Its protein is CASRADRGPQPQHF.

V gene TRBV2 combines with J gene TRBJ1-5; D is ambiguous. Germline lookup yields CDR1 SNHLY and CDR2 FYNNEI. The CDR3 extends over 12 amino acids. Trimming took 7 bases from V and 1 from J, leaving 5 bases between them. The CDR3 loop reads CASKRSNQPQHF. CDR3 sequence (DNA): TGTGCCAGCAAACGGAGCAATCAGCCCCAGCATTTT.

A remark on this clonotype: At one boundary the junction diverges from the germline segment, which might be a read error. J is TRBJ2-7 and V is TRBV20-1, with 11 bases identical to TRBD1. CDR3 size: 14 residues. Germline CDR1 DFQATT, CDR2 SNEGSKA (reference sequence). The CDR3 here is CSARARTGGYEQYF. The CDR3 DNA is TGCAGTGCAAGAGCCAGGACAGGGGGCTATGAGCAGTACTTC.

This clonotype has at least ten counts. The chain couples TRBV10-3 to TRBJ1-4; 8 bases are a match to TRBD1. V lost 5 bases, J lost 13 bases, and 6 bases stayed unmatched. Germline-derived CDR1 and CDR2 are ENHRY and SYGVKD. The CDR3 contains 12 residues. The CDR3 bases are TGTGCCATCAGTAGTGGACAGGGCAGACTGTTTTTT. Translation gives CAISSGQGRLFF.

The CDR3 DNA is TGTGCCAGCGGAGAACCCGGGACTAGCGGGGGGGCTGTCATTCAGTACTTC. The encoded protein is CASGEPGTSGGAVIQYF. This chain joins TRBV18 and TRBJ2-4, with 16 positions matching TRBD2. CDR1 and CDR2 from the germline V gene are KGHSH and LQKENI. The V segment lost 8 bases and the J segment 9 bases; nucleotides outside the gene matches: 13. The length of the CDR3 is 17 residues. The full variable domain, in which reference TRBV18 and TRBJ2-4 provide the parts outside the CDR3, is NAGVMQNPRHLVRRRGQEARLRCSPMKGHSHVYWYRQLPEEGLKFMVYLQKENIIDESGMPKERFSAEFPKEGPSILRIQQVVRGDSAAYFCASGEPGTSGGAVIQYFGAGTRLSVL.

This clonotype was counted many times. V usage is TRBV14 and J usage is TRBJ2-3; D is perhaps TRBD1 (6 bases). V dropped 0 bases and J dropped 4 bases, with 17 bases sitting between them. This CDR3 has 17 residues. Germline V gives CDR1 SGHDN, CDR2 FVKESK. This CDR3 is CASSQEGAESPPDTQYF. In DNA, the CDR3 is TGTGCCAGCAGCCAAGAGGGGGCTGAAAGCCCACCAGATACGCAGTATTTT.

This clonotype has a count of ten or more. V and J are TRBV7-2 and TRBJ1-5; 10 bases match TRBD1. Germline V gene data show CDR1 as SGHTA and CDR2 as FQGNSA. The CDR3 covers 16 residues. The J segment lost 3 bases and the V segment lost 5 bases, leaving 7 bases of the junction unmatched. The DNA for the CDR3 is TGTGCCAGCAGCCCTCGGACAGGGGGACTCAATCAGCCCCAGCATTTT. Translated, it gives CASSPRTGGLNQPQHF.

Many counts were recorded for this clonotype. The rearrangement uses TRBV27 and TRBJ2-1; D is unclear. This CDR3 is 14 amino acids long. Germline-derived CDR1 and CDR2 are MNHEY and SMNVEV (reference sequence). V lost 7 bases and J lost 1, with 11 bases in between. The chain's CDR3 is CASKLAESYNEQFF. CDR3 DNA: TGTGCCAGCAAATTGGCGGAGTCCTACAATGAGCAGTTCTTC.

This clonotype showed up many times. The genes are TRBV7-2 and TRBJ2-7; D is uncertain. The CDR3 is 13 amino acids. V was clipped by 4 bases and J by 4 bases, with 11 bases between them. The germline V gene has CDR1 SGHTA and CDR2 FQGNSA. The CDR3 protein is CASSSISEYEQYF. The CDR3 nucleotides are TGTGCCAGCAGCTCTATAAGCGAATACGAGCAGTACTTC.